This TCR beta chain was identified during a study of T cells after yellow fever vaccination. TCRdb itself ran the 5' RACE reads through MiXCR, one entry per CDR3 protein. The sample includes roughly 350,000 distinct CDR3 sequences, roughly 4.3% seen only once; the top ten take about 26%. Germline lookup yields CDR1 MNHEY and CDR2 SVGAGI. The V end lost 3 bases, the J end lost 6 bases, and 9 bases lay between the germline ends. The CDR3 has 13 residues. The origin of this receptor is a man between 18 and 29 years old who received the YFV17D yellow fever vaccine. Source: PBMCs, taken 5 days after the yellow fever booster vaccination. The genes are TRBV6-5 and TRBJ1-5; D remains ambiguous. CDR3 DNA sequence: TGTGCCAGCAGTTATTTGGTGGGTCAGCCCCAGCATTTT. Protein: CASSYLVGQPQHF.